This TCR beta chain was sequenced during a study of T cell responses to AZD1222 COVID-19 vaccine. The germline V gene has CDR1 MDHEN and CDR2 SYDVKM. The CDR3 has 18 amino acids. V gave up 6 bases and J gave up 4 bases, with 27 bases separating them. TCRdb keeps only in-frame clones here, not all; method: immunoSEQ multiplex PCR. The data show over 140,000 clones, 80% to 95% seen once. Sequencing used peripheral blood, obtained 28 days after the second AZD1222 dose. The chain links TRBV28 to TRBJ1-2; tentatively, D is TRBD1 (5 bases). The receptor's source is an adult who received the AZD1222 COVID-19 vaccine. In DNA, the CDR3 is TGTGCCAGCAGGCCCATGGGCGGAGGGCACGGGGGTTCCTATGGCTACACCTTC. Its protein product is CASRPMGGGHGGSYGYTF.